This T cell receptor (beta chain) was profiled in a study of memory CD4+ T cells and cytomegalovirus serostatus. The CDR3 has 20 residues. Germline CDR1 MNHGY, CDR2 SVAAGI. With 2 bases clipped from V and 6 bases from J, the junction kept 17 bases outside the gene matches. The protocol was immunoSEQ multiplex PCR, while the TCRdb copy is restricted to in-frame clones and leaves out a portion. The table records 46,000 or so clones, roughly 80% of them present only once. Single viable CD3+CD4+CD8-CD45RO+ cells were sorted as the memory CD4+ T cells. Serostatus was set by detecting CMV pp150, pp28, p38, p52 IgG.

Sequenced sample: memory CD4+ T cells from blood. The V call is TRBV6-9, the J call TRBJ2-1; the match to TRBD2 covers 12 bases. The TCR originated in an adult in good health and CMV-seronegative. CDR3 nucleotide sequence: TGTGCCAGCAGTTATACACGACTAGCGGGGGCCCCCCGCACTTCCAATGAGCAGTTCTTC. Its translation is CASSYTRLAGAPRTSNEQFF.